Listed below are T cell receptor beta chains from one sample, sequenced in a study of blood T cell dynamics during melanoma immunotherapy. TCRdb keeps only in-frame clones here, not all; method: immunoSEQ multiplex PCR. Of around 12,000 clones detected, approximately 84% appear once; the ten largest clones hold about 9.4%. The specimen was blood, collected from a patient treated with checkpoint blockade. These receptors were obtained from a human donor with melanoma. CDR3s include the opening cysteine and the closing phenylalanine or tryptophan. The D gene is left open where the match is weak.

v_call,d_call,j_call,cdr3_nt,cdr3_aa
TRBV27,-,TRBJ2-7,TGTGCCAGCAGTTTAGGGGGAAAGGACTACGAGCAGTACTTC,CASSLGGKDYEQYF
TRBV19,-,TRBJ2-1,TGTGCCAGTAGTATGTATAGAGATAGGACGGATGAGCAGTTCTTC,CASSMYRDRTDEQFF
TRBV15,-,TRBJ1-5,TGTGCCACCAGCAGGGATCGACAGTACAATCAGCCCCAGCATTTT,CATSRDRQYNQPQHF
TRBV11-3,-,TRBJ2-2,TGTGCCAGCAGCTTATCCACAGGGTACGCCGGGGAGCTGTTTTTT,CASSLSTGYAGELFF
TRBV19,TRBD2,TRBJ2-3,TGTGCCAGTCGTTATACTAGCGGGACGAGCACAGATACGCAGTATTTT,CASRYTSGTSTDTQYF
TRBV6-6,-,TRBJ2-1,TGTGCCAGCAGTCCCTGGGGGGGGCTCCATGAGCAGTTCTTC,CASSPWGGLHEQFF
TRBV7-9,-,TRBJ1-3,TGTGCCAGCAGCTTCACGGGCTCTGGAAACACCATATATTTT,CASSFTGSGNTIYF
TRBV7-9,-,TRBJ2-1,TGTGCCAGCAGCTTTAAGGGGGGGATTGACGAGCAGTTCTTC,CASSFKGGIDEQFF
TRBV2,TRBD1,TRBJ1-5,TGTGCCAGCAGTGCAGTCCAGGACAGGGGGTATCAGCCCCAGCATTTT,CASSAVQDRGYQPQHF
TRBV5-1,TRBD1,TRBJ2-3,TGCGCCAGCAGCTTTCTCACAGGGGGCACAGATACGCAGTATTTT,CASSFLTGGTDTQYF
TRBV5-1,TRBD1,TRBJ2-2,TGCGCCAGCAGCTTGGCCGTCGGGACAGCAATTCCCGGGGAGCTGTTTTTT,CASSLAVGTAIPGELFF